This T cell receptor beta chain was sequenced for a study of T cells in Graves' hyperthyroidism and ophthalmopathy. Amplification of TCR beta CDR3 regions was performed using RNA transcripts as template. The TCR CDR3 first-round RT-PCR relied on the HTBI primer set. A single record per CDR3 protein comes from TCRdb applying MiXCR to the multiplex PCR reads. The sample includes 640,000 or so distinct CDR3 sequences, roughly 14% seen only once; the top ten take around 4.1%. This CDR3 is built from 16 residues. In germline, CDR1 is MNHEY, CDR2 SVGAGI. The V and J ends lost 1 base and 0 bases, in that order; junction bases with no gene match: 4. This clonotype was recorded once.

The chain combines TRBV6-5 with TRBJ2-7, with 9 bases aligning to TRBD2. The sequencing input was blood. This TCR came from a woman aged 40 to 50 with Graves' ophthalmopathy. The CDR3 is CASSYLAGGSSYEQYF. The CDR3 bases are TGTGCCAGCAGTTACTTGGCGGGAGGGAGCTCCTACGAGCAGTACTTC.